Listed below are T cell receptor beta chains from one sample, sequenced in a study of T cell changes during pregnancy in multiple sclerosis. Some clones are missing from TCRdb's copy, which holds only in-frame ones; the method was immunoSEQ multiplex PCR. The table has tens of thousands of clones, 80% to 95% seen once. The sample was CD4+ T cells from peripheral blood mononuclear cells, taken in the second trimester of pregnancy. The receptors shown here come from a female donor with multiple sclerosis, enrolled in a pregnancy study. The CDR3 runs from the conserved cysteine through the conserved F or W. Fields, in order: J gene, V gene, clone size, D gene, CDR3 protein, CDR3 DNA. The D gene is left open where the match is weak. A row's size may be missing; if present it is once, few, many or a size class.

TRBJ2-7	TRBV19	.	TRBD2	CASSMNSGGGSEQYF	TGTGCCAGTAGTATGAATAGCGGGGGAGGTAGCGAGCAGTACTTC
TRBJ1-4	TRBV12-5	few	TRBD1	CASGRTGGREKLFF	TGTGCTAGTGGACGGACAGGGGGGCGTGAAAAACTGTTTTTT
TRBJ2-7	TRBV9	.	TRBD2	CASSAGLAGVGGRGEQYF	TGTGCCAGCAGCGCGGGACTAGCGGGAGTTGGGGGCCGTGGGGAGCAGTACTTC
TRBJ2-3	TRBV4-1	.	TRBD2	CATQTSGGITDTQYF	TGCGCCACCCAGACTAGCGGGGGAATCACAGATACGCAGTATTTT
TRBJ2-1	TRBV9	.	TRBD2	CASSVELAGGLNEQFF	TGTGCCAGCAGCGTGGAACTAGCGGGAGGGCTCAATGAGCAGTTCTTC
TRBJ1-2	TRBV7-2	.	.	CASSTWTVSNYGYTF	TGTGCCAGCAGCACGTGGACAGTATCCAACTATGGCTACACCTTC
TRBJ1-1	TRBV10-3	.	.	CAISRLGLGVRMNTEAFF	TGTGCCATCAGTCGATTGGGACTGGGGGTCAGAATGAACACTGAAGCTTTCTTT
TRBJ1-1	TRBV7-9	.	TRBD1	CASSPRQGMNTEAFF	TGTGCCAGCAGCCCAAGACAGGGAATGAACACTGAAGCTTTCTTT
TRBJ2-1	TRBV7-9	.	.	CASSSGDAGRPLFF	TGTGCCAGCAGCTCCGGGGATGCAGGTAGACCCCTGTTCTTC
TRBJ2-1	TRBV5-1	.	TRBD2	CASSGGLADNEQFF	TGCGCCAGCAGCGGTGGACTAGCGGACAATGAGCAGTTCTTC
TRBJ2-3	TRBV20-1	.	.	CSALTDTQYF	TGCAGTGCCCTCACAGATACGCAGTATTTT
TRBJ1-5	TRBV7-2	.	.	CASRTSLNQPQHF	TGTGCCAGCCGTACTTCCCTCAATCAGCCCCAGCATTTT
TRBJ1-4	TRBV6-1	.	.	CASSEPGRGSGTNEKLFF	TGTGCCAGCAGTGAACCGGGGAGGGGGAGCGGGACTAATGAAAAACTGTTTTTT
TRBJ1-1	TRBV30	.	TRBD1	CAWSGSGTAGVAEAFF	TGTGCCTGGAGTGGCTCCGGGACAGCAGGGGTGGCTGAAGCTTTCTTT
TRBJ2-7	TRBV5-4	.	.	CASSLPLPSYEQYF	TGTGCCAGCAGCTTACCCCTACCTTCCTACGAGCAGTACTTC
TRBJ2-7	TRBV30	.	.	CAWSVLLAGEQYF	TGTGCCTGGAGTGTACTGCTAGCCGGCGAGCAGTACTTC
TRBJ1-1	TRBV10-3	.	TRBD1	CATRGQNPEAFF	TGTGCCACGAGGGGACAGAACCCTGAAGCTTTCTTT
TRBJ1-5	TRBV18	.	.	CASSPQVSGINQPQHF	TGTGCCAGCTCACCACAGGTCTCAGGGATAAATCAGCCCCAGCATTTT
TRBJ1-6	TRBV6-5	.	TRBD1	CASSSSPTGVNSPLHF	TGTGCCAGCAGTTCTTCCCCGACAGGGGTTAATTCACCCCTCCACTTT
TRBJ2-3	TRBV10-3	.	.	CAISESGAGPDTQYF	TGTGCCATCAGTGAGTCTGGGGCAGGGCCAGATACGCAGTATTTT
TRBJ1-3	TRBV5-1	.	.	CASSLAGRGSGNTIYF	TGCGCCAGCAGCTTGGCCGGCAGGGGCTCTGGAAACACCATATATTTT
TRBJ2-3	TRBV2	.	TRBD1	CASSVEDRSTDTQYF	TGTGCCAGCAGTGTTGAGGACAGGAGCACAGATACGCAGTATTTT
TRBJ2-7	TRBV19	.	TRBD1	CAVGETGTGQSYEQYF	TGTGCCGTCGGGGAAACCGGGACAGGTCAGTCCTACGAGCAGTACTTC
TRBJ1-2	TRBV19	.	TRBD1	CASSISRTGNYYGYTF	TGTGCCAGTAGTATCTCCCGGACAGGGAACTACTATGGCTACACCTTC
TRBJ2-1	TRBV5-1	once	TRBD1	CASSRQGLGYNEQFF	TGCGCCAGCAGCCGACAGGGTTTGGGCTACAATGAGCAGTTCTTC
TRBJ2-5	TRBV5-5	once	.	CASSLSASQETQYF	TGTGCCAGCAGCTTGAGCGCTAGTCAAGAGACCCAGTACTTC
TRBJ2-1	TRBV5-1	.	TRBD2	CASSEGTSAHNEQFF	TGCGCCAGCAGCGAAGGGACTAGCGCTCACAATGAGCAGTTCTTC
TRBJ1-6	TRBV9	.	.	CASSRKTGNSPLHF	TGTGCCAGCAGCAGGAAAACGGGGAATTCACCCCTCCACTTT
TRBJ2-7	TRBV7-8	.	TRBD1	CASSRGQGNYEQYF	TGTGCCAGCAGCCGCGGACAGGGGAACTACGAGCAGTACTTC
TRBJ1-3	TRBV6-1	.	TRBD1	CASGTGAGNTIYF	TGTGCCAGCGGGACAGGGGCTGGAAACACCATATATTTT
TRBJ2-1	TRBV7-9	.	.	CASSRGAYNEQFF	TGTGCCAGCAGCCGGGGTGCTTACAATGAGCAGTTCTTC
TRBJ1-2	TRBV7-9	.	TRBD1	CASSPFGVRQGANYGYTF	TGTGCCAGCAGCCCCTTTGGGGTTCGACAGGGAGCTAACTATGGCTACACCTTC
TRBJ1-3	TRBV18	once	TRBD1	CASSRSPGQGSGNTIYF	TGTGCCAGCTCACGGTCGCCGGGACAGGGTAGTGGAAACACCATATATTTT
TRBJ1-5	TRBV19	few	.	CASSTSRQPQHF	TGTGCCAGTAGTACTTCACGGCAGCCCCAGCATTTT
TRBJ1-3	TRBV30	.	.	CAWRRGNTIYF	TGTGCCTGGAGGCGCGGAAACACCATATATTTT
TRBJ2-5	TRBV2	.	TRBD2	CASSDQLAEQETQYF	TGTGCCAGCAGTGACCAGCTAGCGGAGCAAGAGACCCAGTACTTC
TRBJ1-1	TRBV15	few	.	CATSRGAVEAFF	TGTGCCACCAGCAGAGGGGCAGTCGAAGCTTTCTTT
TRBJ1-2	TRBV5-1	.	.	CASSLEWGADGYTF	TGCGCCAGCAGCTTGGAATGGGGAGCAGATGGCTACACCTTC
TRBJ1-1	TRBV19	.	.	CASSMGTPNTEAFF	TGTGCCAGTAGTATGGGGACACCGAACACTGAAGCTTTCTTT
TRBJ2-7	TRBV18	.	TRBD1	CASSLKTGDEQYF	TGTGCCAGCTCGCTAAAGACAGGGGACGAGCAGTACTTC
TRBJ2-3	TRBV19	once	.	CASSIEVRGQTVTDTQYF	TGTGCCAGTAGTATAGAGGTCAGGGGACAAACGGTCACAGATACGCAGTATTTT
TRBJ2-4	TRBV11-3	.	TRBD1	CASSSAQGAGGAKNIQYF	TGTGCCAGCAGCTCTGCACAGGGGGCTGGCGGAGCCAAAAACATTCAGTACTTC